These 17 T cell receptor beta chains were sequenced from one sample in a study of T cell responses to AZD1222 COVID-19 vaccine. The method was immunoSEQ multiplex PCR; TCRdb's version includes in-frame clones alone and lacks a portion of them. Altogether under 200,000 clones are present, roughly 90% being singletons, with the ten largest covering roughly 4%. The source material was peripheral blood, sampled 28 days after the second AZD1222 dose. The receptors originated from an adult who received the AZD1222 COVID-19 vaccine.

The genes are TRBV12-3 or TRBV12-4 and TRBJ1-3; D gene unclear. The CDR3 has 13 residues. The V end lost 8 bases, the J end lost 4 bases, and 12 bases lay between the germline ends. CDR3 residues: CASGSPAGNTIYF. The CDR3 DNA reads as TGTGCCAGCGGATCTCCGGCGGGAAACACCATATATTTT.

This clone was detected only a few times. The rearrangement links TRBV6-2 or TRBV6-3 to TRBJ1-6; no definite D call. V was shortened by 5 bases and J by 5 bases, with 4 bases between the two germline ends. The CDR3 extends over 12 amino acids. Germline V lookup: CDR1 MNHEY, CDR2 SVGEGT. The DNA of the CDR3 is TGTGCCAGCAGTGATCATAATTCACCCCTCCACTTT. Translated: CASSDHNSPLHF.

The chain employs TRBV7-9 and TRBJ1-1, with D uncertain. CDR1 is SEHNR, CDR2 FQNEAQ, per germline (reference sequence). V was clipped by 9 bases and J by 8 bases, with 13 bases between them. The CDR3 contains 11 residues. CDR3: CASRGSREAFF. The DNA of the CDR3 is TGTGCCAGTCGAGGATCACGGGAAGCTTTCTTT. Full variable domain (outside the CDR3, taken from reference TRBV7-9 and TRBJ1-1): DTGVSQNPRHKITKRGQNVTFRCDPISEHNRLYWYRQTLGQGPEFLTYFQNEAQLEKSRLLSDRFSAERPKGSFSTLEIQRTEQGDSAMYLCASRGSREAFFGQGTRLTVV.

The CDR3 region is CASSSGTGGFGNTEAFF. The CDR3 DNA reads as TGTGCCAGCAGCTCCGGGACAGGGGGCTTCGGGAACACTGAAGCTTTCTTT. The V call is TRBV7-9, the J call TRBJ1-1, with 12 bases aligning to TRBD1. V gave up 4 bases and J gave up 1 base; unmatched junction bases: 7. The CDR3 runs to 17 residues. Germline V lookup: CDR1 SEHNR, CDR2 FQNEAQ (reference sequence).

This clone has only one observation. V and J are TRBV7-9 and TRBJ2-5; 10 bases fit TRBD1. Germline assignment: CDR1 SEHNR and CDR2 FQNEAQ (reference sequence). Trimming took 3 bases from V and 0 from J; bases not matched to a gene: 4. The CDR3 is made up of 16 amino acids. CDR3 nucleotide sequence: TGTGCCAGCAGCTTGGGAGACAGGGGGCACCAAGAGACCCAGTACTTC. Translation: CASSLGDRGHQETQYF.

The chain links TRBV4-2 to TRBJ2-7, with D possibly matching TRBD2 (6 bases). The length of the CDR3 is 16 residues. Germline V gene lookup returns CDR1 LGHNA and CDR2 YNFKEQ. Trimming pared 4 bases from V and 2 bases from J, leaving 18 bases between. CDR3 amino acids: CASSPREAVGTYEQYF. In nucleotides, the CDR3 is TGTGCCAGCAGCCCGCGGGAAGCCGTGGGTACCTACGAGCAGTACTTC.

The chain recombines TRBV23-1 with TRBJ1-6; D is ambiguous. TRBV23-1 belongs to the ORF category, with a function that is uncertain. V lost 0 bases and J 7 bases, leaving 16 bases between the germline ends. The CDR3 has 17 residues. As DNA, the CDR3 is TGCGCCAGCAGTCAATCAGACCCGAGACCACTAAATTCACCCCTCCACTTT. This sequence encodes CASSQSDPRPLNSPLHF.

The genes are TRBV2 and TRBJ1-1; no definite D call. V dropped 1 base and J dropped 2 bases, with 8 bases sitting between them. The germline gives CDR1 SNHLY, CDR2 FYNNEI. This CDR3 contains 14 residues. In DNA, the CDR3 is TGTGCCAGCAGTGAAGAGCGGGCAAACACTGAAGCTTTCTTT. It is translated as CASSEERANTEAFF.

As DNA, the CDR3 is TGCGCCAGCAGCCCGGACAGGGACGTAGAGGGCTACACCTTC. Amino acid sequence: CASSPDRDVEGYTF. V is TRBV4-3 and J is TRBJ1-2; 8 bases align to TRBD1. Germline loops: CDR1 LGHNA, CDR2 YSLEER. The J segment lost 8 bases and the V segment lost 4 bases, leaving 9 bases of the junction unmatched. This CDR3 has 14 residues.

The chain recombines TRBV28 with TRBJ1-2; 11 nucleotides line up with TRBD1. CDR1 and CDR2 from the germline V gene are MDHEN and SYDVKM. V lost 7 bases, J lost 5 bases, and 9 bases stayed unmatched. This CDR3 spans 15 amino acids. CDR3 in DNA: TGTGCCAGCACAAACGCTTGGGACAGGGGGTATGGCTACACCTTC. Amino acid sequence: CASTNAWDRGYGYTF.

CDR3 in DNA: TGTGCCAGCAGCTCCCGGGCGGGGGGCAACACTGAAGCTTTCTTT. Translation gives CASSSRAGGNTEAFF. The rearrangement uses TRBV6-5 and TRBJ1-1, with D maybe TRBD1 (6 bases). CDR3 length: 15 amino acids. Germline CDR1 is MNHEY and CDR2 is SVGAGI. Trimming cost V 6 bases and J 2 bases, with 16 bases left between them.

The chain uses TRBV10-3 and TRBJ2-2; weak D call: TRBD1 (5 bases). CDR3 length equals 15 residues. Germline V CDR1 and CDR2: ENHRY, SYGVKD. The V end was cut by 3 bases, the J end by 2 bases, with 10 bases between. Here the CDR3 reads CAISEGDRNTGELFF. The CDR3 DNA reads as TGTGCCATCAGTGAAGGAGACAGAAACACCGGGGAGCTGTTTTTT.

The V and J genes are TRBV7-2 and TRBJ1-4; no firm D call. Germline V gene lookup returns CDR1 SGHTA and CDR2 FQGNSA. CDR3 length equals 13 residues. Trimming removed 5 bases at V and 12 bases at J, with 16 bases between. CDR3 protein: CASSPIRNGELFF. The CDR3 DNA reads as TGTGCCAGCAGCCCGATACGAAACGGGGAACTGTTTTTT.

The count of this clone is one. V is TRBV5-1 and J is TRBJ1-1; D possibly corresponds to TRBD1 (6 bases). The CDR3 covers 13 residues. Between the trimmed V and J ends, which lost 0 bases and 3 bases, there was a span of 6 bases. CDR1 is SGHRS and CDR2 is YFSETQ in the germline V gene. As DNA, the CDR3 is TGCGCCAGCAGCTTGGACAGGGACACTGAAGCTTTCTTT. This encodes CASSLDRDTEAFF.

The rearrangement links TRBV24-1 to TRBJ2-7; D is ambiguous. Trimming cost V 4 bases and J 4 bases, with 31 bases left between them. The germline V gene encodes CDR1 KGHDR and CDR2 SFDVKD. The CDR3 spans 20 residues. The CDR3 nucleotides are TGTGCCACCAGTGACCGAGACTGCTGGAGAACAGTGCGCCTCCTTTACGAGCAGTACTTC. It is translated as CATSDRDCWRTVRLLYEQYF.

The J gene is TRBJ1-2, the V gene TRBV12-2. TRBV12-2 counts as a pseudogene. The CDR3 totals 11 residues. The CDR3 spells CAREGPVVSTF. The CDR3 coding sequence is TGTGCAAGAGAGGGTCCGGTGGTCTCCACCTTC.

This clone was recorded only once. This rearrangement joins TRBV12-5 to TRBJ2-7, with no clear D. The V end lost 8 bases, the J end lost 2 bases, and 10 bases lay between the germline ends. The CDR3 loop spans 12 amino acids. CDR1 is LGHNT, CDR2 FRNRAP, per germline. This CDR3 is CASKVVPYEQYF. In nucleotides, the CDR3 is TGTGCTAGTAAGGTAGTCCCCTACGAGCAGTACTTC.